Shown below are 20 T cell receptor beta chains from a single sample sequenced in a study of post-analysis software for immune sequencing data. General study findings and limits: With TRBV5-6, TRBV5-1 and TRBV20-1 included, about five TRBV segments were more frequent in patients than in controls.

Researchers reported that TCR beta cDNA libraries carried unique molecular identifiers. TCRdb used MiXCR to reprocess the PCR reads, holding one entry per CDR3 protein. This repertoire shows more than 450,000 distinct CDR3 sequences, about 40% found once; its top ten account for under 2%. These receptors' targets are unknown. Material for sequencing was blood. The receptor set was obtained from a girl aged 10-17 years with multiple sclerosis.

The chain uses TRBV12-3 or TRBV12-4 and TRBJ1-2; D ambiguous. The CDR3 totals 12 residues. With 2 bases removed from V and 6 bases from J, the gap between germline ends came to 7 bases. The CDR3: CASSLSGNGYTF. The CDR3 bases are TGTGCCAGCAGTTTATCTGGGAATGGCTACACCTTC.

This clonotype was detected only a few times. The CDR3 spells CAISPEPRGYEQYF. The CDR3 coding sequence is TGTGCCATCAGTCCCGAACCCCGGGGGTACGAGCAGTACTTC. The chain couples TRBV10-3 to TRBJ2-7, with TRBD2 as a possible D gene (6 bases). Germline values: CDR1 ENHRY, CDR2 SYGVKD. Trimming took 5 bases from V and 4 from J, leaving 15 bases between them. This CDR3 region has 14 residues.

The chain recombines TRBV7-8 with TRBJ1-2, with 9 nucleotides matching TRBD1. CDR3 length: 15 amino acids. The trim removed 1 base at V and 7 bases at J, leaving 7 bases unmatched. The germline V gene has CDR1 SGHVS and CDR2 FQNEAQ. In DNA, the CDR3 is TGTGCCAGCAGCTTAGGAGCATCACAGGGGGCTGGCTACACCTTC. Its protein is CASSLGASQGAGYTF.

On this clonotype itself: This may arise from a read error, as a much more abundant clone is one base away. No conserved phenylalanine or tryptophan is present at the end of the CDR3, so a read error is the likely explanation. This chain links TRBV5-1 with TRBJ2-7; TRBD2 agrees at 12 bases. V lost 4 bases to trimming and J lost 7 bases; unmatched junction nucleotides: 9. The germline V gene has CDR1 SGHRS and CDR2 YFSETQ. This CDR3 contains 15 residues. DNA of the CDR3: TGCGCCAGCAGCCCGAGACTAGCGGGAGTGGAAGAGCAGTACTGC. As protein: CASSPRLAGVEEQYC.

Only a few counts were recorded for this clonotype. The genes are TRBV5-6 and TRBJ2-7; the D gene is possibly TRBD2 (7 bases). V lost 3 bases and J 1 base, leaving 23 bases between the germline ends. Looked up from germline, CDR1 is SGHDT and CDR2 is YYEEEE. CDR3 size: 18 residues. In DNA, the CDR3 is TGTGCCAGCAGCTCCCGCAACCCGGGGGGCGGACGATCCTACGAGCAGTACTTC. As protein: CASSSRNPGGGRSYEQYF.

This clonotype was recorded a few times. The chain links TRBV12-3 or TRBV12-4 to TRBJ2-7, with D possibly matching TRBD2 (6 bases). Trimming removed 10 bases at V and 6 bases at J, with 19 bases between. The CDR3 length is 13 residues. The CDR3 DNA follows: TGTGCCACCCGGGTCGAGGGACTCTCCGAGCAGTACTTC. This sequence encodes CATRVEGLSEQYF.

V gene TRBV6-6 combines with J gene TRBJ1-2, with a possible D match to TRBD1 (5 bases). Trimming took off 6 bases at V and 3 bases at J, with 20 bases between the two ends. Germline V CDR1 and CDR2: MNHNY, SVGAGI (reference sequence). The CDR3 totals 16 residues. CDR3 coding DNA: TGTGCCAGCAGGACCTCCGGGACCACAACCTACTATGGCTACACCTTC. This gives the protein CASRTSGTTTYYGYTF.

This sequence joins TRBV27 and TRBJ1-5, with 7 bases that match TRBD1. This CDR3 spans 16 amino acids. The ends lost 2 bases at V and 2 bases at J; junction bases unmatched: 6. Germline V gene sequence: CDR1 MNHEY, CDR2 SMNVEV (reference sequence). DNA for the CDR3: TGTGCCAGCAGTTTAGAGGGGGCGTTTGGCAATCAGCCCCAGCATTTT. Amino acids: CASSLEGAFGNQPQHF.

The chain uses TRBV5-1 and TRBJ2-3, with D unresolved. This CDR3 is 16 amino acids long. V lost 0 bases, J lost 1 base, and 12 bases lay in between. Germline CDR1 and CDR2: SGHRS and YFSETQ. DNA for the CDR3: TGCGCCAGCAGCTTGGGGAACGAGATCGGCACAGATACGCAGTATTTT. Translating it yields CASSLGNEIGTDTQYF. The variable domain in full, with the rest retrieved from reference TRBV5-1 and TRBJ2-3, is KAGVTQTPRYLIKTRGQQVTLSCSPISGHRSVSWYQQTPGQGLQFLFEYFSETQRNKGNFPGRFSGRQFSNSRSEMNVSTLELGDSALYLCASSLGNEIGTDTQYFGPGTRLTVL.

This clonotype was counted at least ten times. The rearrangement links TRBV11-2 to TRBJ2-1; TRBD2 agrees at 9 bases. CDR1 SGHAT and CDR2 FQNNGV come from the germline V gene. This CDR3 region has 20 residues. Trimming cost V 3 bases and J 4 bases; bases outside gene matches: 19. Here the CDR3 DNA reads TGTGCCAGCAGCTTCCCAGCCCCTTCGCCTAGCGGGGTGTATTACAATGAGCAGTTCTTC. Translated: CASSFPAPSPSGVYYNEQFF.

The gene calls are TRBV3-1 and TRBJ1-4; D might be TRBD1 (6 bases). Germline V lookup: CDR1 LGHDT, CDR2 YNNKEL (reference sequence). V lost 4 bases and J 2 bases, leaving 14 bases between the germline ends. CDR3 length: 16 amino acids. CDR3 residues: CASSPQSQGTNEKLFF. CDR3 DNA sequence: TGTGCCAGCAGCCCGCAATCCCAGGGGACTAATGAAAAACTGTTTTTT.

The chain carries TRBV6-5 and TRBJ2-4; 9 bases match TRBD1. V trimming: 6 bases; J trimming: 9 bases; junction bases outside the gene matches: 6. CDR3 length equals 13 residues. Germline CDR1 reads MNHEY; CDR2 reads SVGAGI. In DNA form, the CDR3 reads TGTGCCAGCAGCGTCGGACAGGGGATCATTCAGTACTTC. Residues: CASSVGQGIIQYF.

The rearrangement links TRBV5-1 to TRBJ2-7, with D perhaps matching TRBD1 or TRBD2 (5 bases each). The DNA end is more similar to TRBJ2-5, so the J call may be wrong. The CDR3 length is 14 residues. Germline loops: CDR1 SGHRS, CDR2 YFSETQ. CDR3 in DNA: TGCGCCAGCAGCTTAGGGACCTGGGGGGAGACCCAGTACTTC. Translated: CASSLGTWGETQYF.

This chain connects TRBV2 to TRBJ2-5; D is perhaps TRBD2 (6 bases). CDR1 and CDR2 from the germline V gene are SNHLY and FYNNEI. The CDR3 length is 14 residues. V lost 8 bases, J lost 4 bases, and 17 bases lay in between. This chain's CDR3 is CASSLGGVGETQYF. The CDR3 region has the DNA TGTGCCAGCTCTCTAGGCGGGGTAGGAGAGACCCAGTACTTC.

This clonotype was seen a handful of times. The rearrangement uses TRBV7-2 and TRBJ1-2; D uncertain. The germline CDR1 and CDR2 sequences are SGHTA and FQGNSA. This CDR3 is 14 amino acids long. Trimming took 1 base from V and 3 from J, leaving 9 bases between them. In DNA, the CDR3 is TGTGCCAGCAGCTTAGACCTAAAGGACTATGGCTACACCTTC. This sequence encodes CASSLDLKDYGYTF.

V gene TRBV29-1 combines with J gene TRBJ2-3; TRBD2 aligns across 14 bases. Germline CDR1 SQVTM, CDR2 ANQGSEA. The CDR3 length is 16 residues. V dropped 6 bases and J dropped 1; count of bases not matched to a gene: 6. The CDR3 is CSVGGTSGGRTDTQYF. CDR3 DNA: TGCAGCGTCGGCGGGACTAGCGGGGGCCGCACAGATACGCAGTATTTT.

The chain is built from TRBV10-3 and TRBJ2-3, with 15 bases identical to TRBD2. The CDR3 is 17 residues long. V lost 4 bases to trimming and J lost 5 bases; unmatched junction nucleotides: 7. Per the germline V gene, CDR1 is ENHRY and CDR2 is SYGVKD. In DNA, the CDR3 is TGTGCCATCAGTGCGGGACTAGCGGGGGGCCTCTTAGATACGCAGTATTTT. Its protein product is CAISAGLAGGLLDTQYF.

The table lists this clonotype with a few counts. The J gene is TRBJ2-3, the V gene TRBV5-1; TRBD1 aligns across 7 bases. The germline V gene encodes CDR1 SGHRS and CDR2 YFSETQ. Unmatched junction bases numbered 1, after V lost 0 bases and J lost 0 bases. The CDR3 is made up of 15 amino acids. CDR3 bases: TGCGCCAGCAGCTTGGAGGGGGCCAGCACAGATACGCAGTATTTT. Translation: CASSLEGASTDTQYF.

The rearrangement joins TRBV6-6 to TRBJ2-1; D uncertain. The germline V gene encodes CDR1 MNHNY and CDR2 SVGAGI (reference sequence). The CDR3 spans 14 residues. Trimming pared 7 bases from V and 14 bases from J, leaving 24 bases between. The CDR3 sequence is CASNQVVATNFEFF. CDR3 bases: TGTGCCAGCAATCAAGTGGTGGCCACCAACTTTGAGTTCTTC.

In its sample, this clonotype was seen once. A junction end diverges from the germline sequence, so it may reflect a read error. V gene TRBV12-3 or TRBV12-4 combines with J gene TRBJ2-5, with D perhaps TRBD1 (6 bases). The length of the CDR3 is 14 residues. The DNA of the CDR3 is TGTGCCAGCAGCGGCCGTAGAGGGGGAGAGACCCGGTACTTC. Translation gives CASSGRRGGETRYF.